The entry that follows covers one TCR beta chain sequence. Its antigen is unknown. Base qualities are missing; no much larger clone stands one base away. Cut back by 2 bases and 9 bases, the V and J ends lie 8 bases apart. The germline V gene specifies KGHSH as CDR1 and LQKENI as CDR2. The CDR3 measures 12 amino acids from cysteine to phenylalanine. Only the CDR3 portion is preserved as DNA: 36 bases, with reading frame beginning at the first base. TCR CDR3 regions were amplified from genomic DNA by multiplex PCR using the deep immunoSEQ assay. Extracted genomic DNA from each cell subset was distributed evenly across all wells of several immunoSEQ 96-well plates, and each plate was treated as a replicate. For sorted subsets, 200 ng of genomic DNA, equivalent to around 29,000 T cell genomes, went into each replicate PCR. Purified libraries were measured with a Qubit 3.0 fluorometer, size-checked on a Bioanalyzer 2100, and measured again with the KAPA Library Quantification kit. A separate single-read 150-cycle Illumina NextSeq 550 flow cell was used to sequence each immunoSEQ 96-well plate. The paper's processing steps were these. Because the immunoSEQ output held only junctional sequences and lacked quality scores, the filtering could not match the filtering applied to full-length reads. To assign V/J genes and CDR3, sequences were annotated against IMGT germline references using PyIR, a Python wrapper for IgBLAST v1.9. Reads with weak V/J assignments (E-value above 1e-6), missing CDR3, stop codons, out-of-frame junctions, or ambiguous translated residues were removed. V3J clonotypes were defined as sequences sharing the same inferred V gene, J gene, and CDR3 amino acid sequence. Percentage overlap between repertoires was computed as shared unique clonotypes divided by the size of the smaller repertoire. Repertoire richness was assessed with RTK rarefaction, the Chao1 estimator, and Recon v2.1 estimates of unobserved clonotypes. Generation probabilities for all TCRbeta clonotypes obtained by the gDNA method from a handful of donors were computed using OLGA. In TCRdb, the immuneACCESS table is reduced to in-frame sequences with V and J assigned. These tables do not hold every clone; where another copy was compared, an unresolved V gene accounts for under half, and the others remain unexplained. The V and J calls and the clone size are those of that table, but D and trimming were determined from the DNA. The sample table shows under 850,000 clones, and almost 95% are seen once. Less than 25% of the sample comes from the top ten.

This entry comes from a study of shared clonotypes between healthy human individuals (dated by TCRdb to about 2020). About the study as a whole: A couple of women and a few men aged 18 to 49 years were included in the cohort. For each donor, CD4 naive and CD4 memory were each run on three plates, CD8 naive on two plates, and CD8 memory on one plate. The study deeply sequenced blood TCR repertoires of five healthy adults to estimate repertoire size and the extent of clonotype sharing between individuals. To increase sequencing depth and limit assay-specific biases, different laboratories used diverse techniques to prepare libraries and sequence TCR repertoires. Per donor, leukapheresis produced somewhere between about 0.94 and 10 billion PBMCs.

CD8 naive samples were obtained by positive selection for CCR7 among CD45RO-negative cells, yielding a CD45RA+CCR7+ population from which TemRA cells were excluded. Healthy HIV-negative adults with no recently reported acute infections or vaccinations were included as donors. Every donor was a Caucasian adult residing in Nashville, Tennessee, USA. After blood collection by leukapheresis, PBMCs were isolated using Ficoll-Histopaque density gradient centrifugation and then cryopreserved in the vapor phase of liquid nitrogen. Analytical flow cytometry was used to check the purity and quantity of each magnetically sorted T cell population. Each sorted fraction had its genomic DNA isolated and then quantified by UV absorbance on a Nanodrop 2000c. Study-level results and caveats: When a few donors were compared, the shared fraction of clonotypes was about 5% for naive CD4, 3.5% to 4% for naive CD8, 2.3% for memory CD4, and around 0.37% for memory CD8. Sampling was limited to blood, and TCR repertoires in tissue likely differ from TCR repertoires in blood. Compared with non-shared clonotypes, the clonotypes found in all four sorted-subset donors had higher generation probabilities. The genetic and exposure-history diversity represented was limited by the small number of donors. Rarefaction of sorted-subset datasets indicated incomplete sequencing despite the large sequencing depth. Pairwise subsampling indicated that sequencing depth was expected to affect the degree of clonotype sharing among donors. Estimated clonotype richness was generally larger for naive than for memory subsets.

This TCR was sampled from a man younger than 45 in good health. What was sequenced was naive CD8+ T cells sorted from blood. According to the study, the label for this sample's cell subset or site signals: CD45RA+CCR7+. The chain couples TRBV18 to TRBJ2-1, with the D gene call left open. Here the CDR3 is given as CASSPEDREQFF. Here is the DNA: TGTGCCAGCTCACCAGAGGATCGTGAGCAGTTCTTC.